This T cell receptor (beta chain) was recorded in a study of blood T cells in healthy people across ages (dated by TCRdb to the mid-2010s). Background for the entire study: In model experiments, template switching captured roughly one uniquely barcoded TCR beta cDNA molecule for every two T cells. The study measured age-related changes in TCR beta repertoire diversity using deep sequencing normalized with unique cDNA molecular identifiers. Donors were grouped into four age groups: young (average roughly 15 years), middle-aged (over 35), aged (about 59) and long-lived (around 80). Donors of different ages were randomly distributed across sequencing lanes to avoid experimental bias. Using the same blood draw, the study looked at two additional independent replicas of 1 million unique cDNA reads for two donors, one aged 18 to 29 and the other aged 80 or older. General study outcomes and caveats: Conclusive comparison of naive and antigen-experienced compartments was prevented by the profiling of bulk unsorted PBMCs. Compared with the aged group, more naive CD4+ T cells, fewer expanded clones and increased TCR diversity were shown by the long-lived group, suggesting age selection. Observed TCR beta diversity per million T cells fell roughly linearly with age, and a significant reduction was already apparent by age roughly 40. Observed TCR beta diversity correlated strongly with the percentage of naive T cells measured by flow cytometry. Because donor CMV infection status was unknown, age-related changes in expanded clonotypes were potentially confounded. Estimates of total diversity from one million sequenced T cells were regarded as lower bounds and underestimates.

The approximately 41 donors, aged 6 to 90 years, were systemically healthy Caucasian individuals from Russia. Roughly 10 milliliters of peripheral blood were collected from each donor into EDTA-treated Vacutainer tubes. Ficoll-Paque density-gradient centrifugation was used to isolate PBMCs, with at least 7 million per sample. Trizol reagent was used to extract total RNA from the PBMCs, yielding at least 6 micrograms per sample. The percentages of naive CD45RAhigh/CD27high T cells were determined by flow cytometry on a PBMC aliquot from every donor. This clonotype has a count of ten or more. No antigen is known for it. No base qualities exist here, and no much larger clone lies one base off it. The CDR3 covers 15 residues, taking in both the cysteine and the phenylalanine. The read is trimmed to its CDR3 DNA, 45 bases read in frame from base 1. The germline V gene specifies SGHRS as CDR1 and YFSETQ as CDR2. The junction shows trimming of 5 bases on V and 0 bases on J, plus 12 bases between the germline ends.

Receptor libraries were prepared by 5' RACE. TCRdb records Illumina HiSeq 2500 as the sequencer. A second PCR of roughly 6 to 11 cycles was run with a J-beta primer mix and a sample-barcoded 5' primer. A unique molecular identifier was introduced onto each TCR beta cDNA molecule by a template-switch 5' adaptor carrying 12 random nucleotides. At least 3 million CDR3-containing paired-end reads were obtained from each sample. All of the RNA was converted into first-strand cDNA using the Mint cDNA synthesis kit, with a TRBC-specific oligonucleotide serving as the primer. Following uracil-DNA glycosylase treatment, all cDNA underwent a first 18-cycle PCR with the universal primers M1SS and BC2_uni_R. As for the original processing: Each sample was normalized by randomly selecting 1 million high-quality reads, each carrying a distinct molecular identifier. Reads with shared molecular identifiers were discarded instead of being binned into consensus sequences. MiTCR, run with a Q25 quality threshold and the strictest error-elimination algorithm, handled CDR3 identification, clonotype clustering and error correction. A nonparametric unseen species model using Euler transformation provided a lower-bound estimate of total TCR beta diversity. TCRdb reprocessed the public reads (quality trimming at Q25 with fastp, clone calling with MiXCR) and kept in-frame beta chains. Rows matching on CDR3 protein sequence are summarized as one entry with the most common DNA and genes. TCRdb's processing, not the authors' own work, is the source of the V and J calls. The sample yields approximately 320,000 distinct CDR3 sequences; roughly 26% were counted once. The ten biggest clones cover 29% of the sample.

Sequenced: blood. The origin of this receptor is an older woman in good health. The receptor chain draws on TRBV5-1 and TRBJ2-4; perhaps TRBD2 is the D gene, with 6 bases matching. The encoded CDR3 is CASRYSAGAKNIQYF. The nucleotide sequence is given as TGCGCCAGCAGGTACTCAGCGGGAGCCAAAAACATTCAGTACTTC.